This T cell receptor beta chain was obtained from a study of T cell clones after liver transplantation. The assay was immunoSEQ multiplex PCR, and TCRdb's table has in-frame clones only and misses some. Of roughly 80,000 clones detected, roughly four fifths appear once; the ten largest clones hold around 0.45%. CDR1 and CDR2 from the germline V gene are MDHEN and SYDVKM. The CDR3 length is 12 residues. Trimming pared 5 bases from V and 6 bases from J, leaving 10 bases between. The sequence was obtained from a human patient who received a liver transplant. Some T cells may have come from the graft donor. J is TRBJ2-5 and V is TRBV28; D gene ambiguous. Specimen: CD4+ T cells from blood, collected 45 to 47 months after liver transplant. The CDR3 DNA sequence: TGTGCCAGCAGTCCCCCCCGAAAGACCCAGTACTTC. It is translated as CASSPPRKTQYF.